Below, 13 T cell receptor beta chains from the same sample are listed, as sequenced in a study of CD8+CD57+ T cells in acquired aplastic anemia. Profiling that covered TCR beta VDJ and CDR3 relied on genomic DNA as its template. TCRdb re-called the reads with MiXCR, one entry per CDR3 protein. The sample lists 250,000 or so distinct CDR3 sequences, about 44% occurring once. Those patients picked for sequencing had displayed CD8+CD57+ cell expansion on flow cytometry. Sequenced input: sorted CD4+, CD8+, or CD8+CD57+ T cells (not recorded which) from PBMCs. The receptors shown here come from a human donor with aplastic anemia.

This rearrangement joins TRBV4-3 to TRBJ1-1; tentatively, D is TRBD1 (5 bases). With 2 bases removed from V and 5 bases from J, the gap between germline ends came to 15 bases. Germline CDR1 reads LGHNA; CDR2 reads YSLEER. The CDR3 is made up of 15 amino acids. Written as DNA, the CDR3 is TGCGCCAGCAGCCAAAGGGGATGGGAGAGTACTGAAGCTTTCTTT. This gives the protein CASSQRGWESTEAFF.

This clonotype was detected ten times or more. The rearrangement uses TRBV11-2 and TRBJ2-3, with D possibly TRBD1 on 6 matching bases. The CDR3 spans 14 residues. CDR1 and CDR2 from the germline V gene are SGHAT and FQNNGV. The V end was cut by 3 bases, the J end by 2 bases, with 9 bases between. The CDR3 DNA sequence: TGTGCCAGCAGCTTTGGACAGCACACAGATACGCAGTATTTT. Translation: CASSFGQHTDTQYF.

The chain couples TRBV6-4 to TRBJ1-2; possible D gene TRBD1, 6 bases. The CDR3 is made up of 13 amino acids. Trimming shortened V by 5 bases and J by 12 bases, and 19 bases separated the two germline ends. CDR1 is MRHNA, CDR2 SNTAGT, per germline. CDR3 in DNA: TGTGCCAGCAGTTATCGCACAGGGCCTGGAAACACCTTC. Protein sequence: CASSYRTGPGNTF.

CDR3 sequence: CSAFGQGANPYGYTF. The CDR3 DNA reads TGCAGTGCATTCGGACAGGGGGCTAATCCTTATGGCTACACCTTC. The chain links TRBV20-1 to TRBJ1-2; TRBD1 agrees at 11 bases. The CDR3 has 15 residues. V was pared by 6 bases and J by 5 bases, with 11 bases of the junction left unmatched. Germline V gene data show CDR1 as DFQATT and CDR2 as SNEGSKA (reference sequence).

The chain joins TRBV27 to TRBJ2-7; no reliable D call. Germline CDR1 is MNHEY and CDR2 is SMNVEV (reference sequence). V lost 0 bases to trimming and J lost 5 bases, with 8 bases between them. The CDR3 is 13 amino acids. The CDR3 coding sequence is TGTGCCAGCAGTTTATCGGGATCACACGAGCAGTACTTC. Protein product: CASSLSGSHEQYF.

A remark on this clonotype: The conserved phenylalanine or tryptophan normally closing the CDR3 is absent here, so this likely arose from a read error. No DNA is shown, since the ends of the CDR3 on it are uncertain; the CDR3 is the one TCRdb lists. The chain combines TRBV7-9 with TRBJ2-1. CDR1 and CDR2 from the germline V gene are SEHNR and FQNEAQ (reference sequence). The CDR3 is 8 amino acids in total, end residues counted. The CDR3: CASSSGIS.

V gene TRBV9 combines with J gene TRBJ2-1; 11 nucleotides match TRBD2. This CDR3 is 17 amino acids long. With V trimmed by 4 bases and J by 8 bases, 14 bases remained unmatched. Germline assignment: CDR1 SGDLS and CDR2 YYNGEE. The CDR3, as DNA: TGTGCCAGCAGCCAACCAGCCGGGACTAGCGGAGAGGATGAGCAGTTCTTC. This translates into CASSQPAGTSGEDEQFF.

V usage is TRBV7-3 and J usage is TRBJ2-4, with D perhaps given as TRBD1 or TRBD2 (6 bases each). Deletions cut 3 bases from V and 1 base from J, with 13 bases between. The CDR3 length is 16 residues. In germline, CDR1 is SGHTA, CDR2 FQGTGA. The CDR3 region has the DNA TGTGCCAGCAGCTTCGGAGGGGGAGAGGCCAAAAACATTCAGTACTTC. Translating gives CASSFGGGEAKNIQYF.

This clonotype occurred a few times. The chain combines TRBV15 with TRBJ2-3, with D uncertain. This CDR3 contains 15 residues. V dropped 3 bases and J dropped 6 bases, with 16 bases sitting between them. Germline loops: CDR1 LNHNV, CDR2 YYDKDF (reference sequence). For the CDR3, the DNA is TGTGCCACCAGCAGTGATCGCCCCTCTCAGGATACGCAGTATTTT. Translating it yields CATSSDRPSQDTQYF.

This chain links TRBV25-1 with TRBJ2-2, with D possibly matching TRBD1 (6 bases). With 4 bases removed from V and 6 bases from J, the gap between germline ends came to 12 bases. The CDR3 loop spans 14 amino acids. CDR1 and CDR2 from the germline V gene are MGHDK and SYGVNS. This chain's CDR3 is CASSGVQGSGELFF. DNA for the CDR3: TGTGCCAGCAGTGGGGTACAGGGATCCGGGGAGCTGTTTTTT. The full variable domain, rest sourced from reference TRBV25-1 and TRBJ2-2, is EADIYQTPRYLVIGTGKKITLECSQTMGHDKMYWYQQDPGMELHLIHYSYGVNSTEKGDLSSESTVSRIRTEHFPLTLESARPSHTSQYLCASSGVQGSGELFFGEGSRLTVL.

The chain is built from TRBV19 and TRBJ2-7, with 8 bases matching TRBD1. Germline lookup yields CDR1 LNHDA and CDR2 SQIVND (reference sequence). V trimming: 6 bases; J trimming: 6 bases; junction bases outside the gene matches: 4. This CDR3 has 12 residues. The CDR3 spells CASRKTGAEQYF. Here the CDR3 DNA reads TGTGCCAGTAGAAAGACAGGGGCCGAGCAGTACTTC.

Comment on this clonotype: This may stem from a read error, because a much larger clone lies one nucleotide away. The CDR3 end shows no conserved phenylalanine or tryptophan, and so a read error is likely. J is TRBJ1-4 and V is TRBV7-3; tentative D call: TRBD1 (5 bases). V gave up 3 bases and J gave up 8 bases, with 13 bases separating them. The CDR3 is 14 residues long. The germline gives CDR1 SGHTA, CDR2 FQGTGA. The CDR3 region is CASSLGRGAEKLFL. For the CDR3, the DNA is TGTGCCAGCAGCTTGGGGAGGGGTGCCGAAAAACTGTTTCTT.

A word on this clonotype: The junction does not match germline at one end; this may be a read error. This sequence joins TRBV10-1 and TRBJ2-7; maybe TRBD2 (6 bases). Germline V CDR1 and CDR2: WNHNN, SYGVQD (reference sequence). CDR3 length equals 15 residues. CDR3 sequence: CASSLMAGTIYEQHF. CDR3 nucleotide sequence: TGCGCCAGCAGCCTAATGGCGGGGACCATCTACGAGCAGCACTTC.